This entry lists 27 T cell receptor beta chains sequenced from one sample in a study of regulatory T cells in long-lasting Graves disease (dated by TCRdb to the early 2020s). Library generation was performed with multiplex PCR. Instrument on record: Illumina HiSeq 4000. CDR3 regions were amplified by Arm-PCR with iRepertoire HTBI primers to construct TCR beta libraries. TCRdb's own reprocessing of the public reads used fastp at Q25 and MiXCR and kept productive beta chains. Rows matching on CDR3 protein sequence are summarized as one entry with the most common DNA and genes. This sample has over 350,000 distinct CDR3 sequences in its table, and approximately 15% of those were observed once. In total, the top ten clones hold around 7.6% of the sample. Taken with the paper, the label for time point translates to: newly diagnosed GD, antithyroid drugs for less than 3 months. For both TCR sequencing and RNA sequencing, RNA was extracted from PBMCs in TRIzol.

The sample was also linked to a second study, of T cells in Graves' hyperthyroidism and ophthalmopathy.

The source was peripheral blood mononuclear cells (PBMCs), collected at new diagnosis, from a patient treated with antithyroid drugs. All receptors come from a woman aged 40 to 49 with Graves disease. Donor details come from another sample of the same person, matched by shared clones.

At least ten counts were recorded for this clonotype. Written as DNA, the CDR3 is TGTGCCAGCACCTCAGGAGGGACGGCGGGAACAGAGACCCAGTACTTC. This translates into CASTSGGTAGTETQYF. The chain recombines TRBV12-3 or TRBV12-4 with TRBJ2-5, with D perhaps matching TRBD2 (6 bases). The CDR3 length is 16 residues. Between the trimmed V and J ends, which lost 7 bases and 4 bases, there was a span of 22 bases.

Ten or more counts support this clonotype. This rearrangement joins TRBV11-2 to TRBJ2-1, with a possible D match to TRBD2 (5 bases). Deletions cut 0 bases from V and 10 bases from J, with 10 bases between. The CDR3 is made up of 13 amino acids. Germline CDR1 and CDR2: SGHAT and FQNNGV. The CDR3 sequence is CASSLDSVPEQFF. The CDR3 nucleotides are TGTGCCAGCAGCTTAGATAGCGTGCCGGAGCAGTTCTTC.

This chain joins TRBV28 and TRBJ1-2; D is ambiguous. V lost 4 bases, J lost 3 bases, and 12 bases lay in between. The CDR3 sequence is 14 residues long. In germline, CDR1 is MDHEN, CDR2 SYDVKM. The CDR3 DNA reads TGTGCCAGCAGTTCCCTCAGGTCTTACTATGGCTACACCTTC. Amino acid sequence: CASSSLRSYYGYTF.

This clonotype was found many times. The CDR3 DNA is TGTGCCAGCAAGCTACAGATGAACACTGAAGCTTTCTTT. It encodes CASKLQMNTEAFF. The rearrangement links TRBV2 to TRBJ1-1, with D unclear. The CDR3 sequence is 13 residues long. Between the trimmed V and J ends, which lost 7 bases and 0 bases, there was a span of 9 bases. CDR1 and CDR2 from the germline V gene are SNHLY and FYNNEI.

The chain combines TRBV27 with TRBJ2-7; a possible D gene is TRBD2 (6 bases). From germline, CDR1 is MNHEY and CDR2 SMNVEV (reference sequence). The CDR3 totals 15 residues. V was cut by 4 bases and J by 3 bases, with 16 bases left in between. CDR3 amino acids: CASSWAGRTGYEQYF. CDR3 DNA: TGTGCCAGCAGTTGGGCAGGGAGGACGGGCTACGAGCAGTACTTC.

This rearrangement joins TRBV4-1 to TRBJ2-4; 10 nucleotides line up with TRBD1. J lost 3 bases, V lost 1 base, and 9 bases had no gene match. CDR3 length equals 18 residues. CDR1 MGHRA and CDR2 YSYEKL come from the germline V gene. The CDR3 DNA reads as TGCGCCAGCAGCCAAGGGCGACAGGGGGCGCGTGTCAAAAACATTCAGTACTTC. Amino acid sequence: CASSQGRQGARVKNIQYF.

This clonotype was seen at least ten times. J is TRBJ1-1 and V is TRBV6-5; D is possibly TRBD1 (5 bases). The V end was cut by 2 bases, the J end by 3 bases, with 13 bases between. Germline CDR1 is MNHEY and CDR2 is SVGAGI. The CDR3 contains 15 residues. The CDR3 reads CASSYGAGLHTEAFF. The CDR3 bases are TGTGCCAGCAGTTACGGGGCAGGGTTGCACACTGAAGCTTTCTTT.

The V and J genes are TRBV5-1 and TRBJ2-7, with 13 nucleotides matching TRBD2. The CDR3 runs to 14 residues. Germline V gene lookup returns CDR1 SGHRS and CDR2 YFSETQ. The V and J ends lost 4 bases and 7 bases, in that order; junction bases with no gene match: 5. The CDR3 sequence is CASSQGLAGREQYF. The CDR3 coding sequence is TGCGCCAGCAGCCAGGGACTAGCGGGACGGGAGCAGTACTTC.

This clonotype came up a few times. The CDR3 DNA reads as TGCGCCAGCAGCTCACAGGGCCAGGGCACTGAAGCTTTCTTT. Translated: CASSSQGQGTEAFF. The V and J genes are TRBV5-1 and TRBJ1-1; tentatively, D is TRBD1 (6 bases). In germline, CDR1 is SGHRS, CDR2 YFSETQ. Between the trimmed V and J ends, which lost 3 bases and 4 bases, there was a span of 13 bases. The CDR3 has 14 residues.

V and J are TRBV30 and TRBJ1-1; no firm D call. The V gene's germline CDR1 is GTSNPN and CDR2 SVGIG (reference sequence). The V end was cut by 5 bases, the J end by 11 bases, with 18 bases between. The CDR3 runs to 12 residues. CDR3 DNA: TGTGCCTGGGAGTATCAAGGGATGTGGGCTTTCTTT. Translating it yields CAWEYQGMWAFF.

Only a few counts were recorded for this clonotype. The chain has TRBV10-1 and TRBJ2-7; 8 bases align to TRBD2. V trimming: 1 base; J trimming: 7 bases; junction bases outside the gene matches: 6. Germline V gives CDR1 WNHNN, CDR2 SYGVQD (reference sequence). The CDR3 totals 14 residues. The CDR3 sequence is CASSEFGRAGEQYF. The CDR3 coding sequence is TGCGCCAGCAGTGAGTTCGGGAGGGCCGGTGAGCAGTACTTC.

There are many counts of this clonotype. The chain joins TRBV7-2 to TRBJ1-2, with 8 bases matching TRBD1. Germline CDR1 SGHTA, CDR2 FQGNSA. The CDR3 covers 19 residues. The junction had 18 bases not matched to a gene; V was cut back by 1 base and J by 5 bases. The CDR3 is CASSLVSVGTGESPYGYTF. As DNA, the CDR3 is TGTGCCAGCAGCTTAGTCAGTGTCGGGACAGGAGAATCTCCGTATGGCTACACCTTC. Filled out from reference TRBV7-2 and TRBJ1-2, the complete variable domain reads GAGVSQSPSNKVTEKGKDVELRCDPISGHTALYWYRQSLGQGLEFLIYFQGNSAPDKSGLPSDRFSAERTGGSVSTLTIQRTQQEDSAVYLCASSLVSVGTGESPYGYTFGSGTRLTVV.

This clonotype showed up many times. The rearrangement links TRBV24-1 to TRBJ2-7, with 13 bases that match TRBD2. The germline V gene encodes CDR1 KGHDR and CDR2 SFDVKD. Trimming at V came to 4 bases and at J to 5 bases, leaving 4 bases not matched to a gene. This CDR3 contains 15 residues. The DNA of the CDR3 is TGTGCCACCAGTGACCCAGGACTAGCGGGAGACGAGCAGTACTTC. Residues: CATSDPGLAGDEQYF.

The chain joins TRBV20-1 to TRBJ2-7, with D possibly being TRBD2 (6 bases). The CDR3 covers 15 residues. Trimming took off 6 bases at V and 7 bases at J, with 25 bases between the two ends. The V gene's germline CDR1 is DFQATT and CDR2 SNEGSKA (reference sequence). Here the CDR3 reads CSAKHSASPAGEQYF. The CDR3 region has the DNA TGCAGTGCCAAACATTCGGCCAGCCCCGCGGGAGAGCAGTACTTC.

The chain links TRBV7-9 to TRBJ1-1, with 11 positions matching TRBD1. The CDR3 consists of 17 residues. CDR1 and CDR2 (germline): SEHNR, FQNEAQ (reference sequence). The V gene end was trimmed by 1 base and the J gene end by 7 bases; junction bases not matched to a gene: 11. The CDR3 loop is CASSLGRSRGQGVEAFF. The CDR3 DNA follows: TGTGCCAGCAGCTTAGGGAGGAGCCGGGGACAGGGGGTTGAAGCTTTCTTT.

The chain links TRBV18 to TRBJ1-2; 10 nucleotides match TRBD1. The V and J ends lost 5 bases and 6 bases, in that order; junction bases with no gene match: 9. The CDR3 contains 15 residues. CDR1 is KGHSH, CDR2 LQKENI, per germline. The CDR3 DNA reads TGTGCCAGCTCATTCACGACAGGGGGCGCGGATGGCTACACCTTC. Amino acid sequence: CASSFTTGGADGYTF.

The genes are TRBV12-3 or TRBV12-4 and TRBJ2-2; 7 bases are a match to TRBD1. The V gene end was trimmed by 5 bases and the J gene end by 8 bases; junction bases not matched to a gene: 8. This CDR3 is built from 14 residues. CDR3 sequence: CASSNRGPRGELFF. CDR3 DNA: TGTGCCAGCAGTAACAGGGGCCCCCGGGGGGAGCTGTTTTTT.

The chain recombines TRBV20-1 with TRBJ2-1, with 9 bases identical to TRBD2. Germline CDR1 reads DFQATT; CDR2 reads SNEGSKA (reference sequence). V lost 1 base and J lost 10; bases outside the gene matches: 11. This CDR3 region has 15 residues. This CDR3 reads CSARGGVAGAPEQFF. The CDR3 region has the DNA TGCAGTGCTAGAGGTGGAGTAGCGGGAGCACCGGAGCAGTTCTTC.

V usage is TRBV19 and J usage is TRBJ2-1, with 7 positions matching TRBD1. Germline V gene sequence: CDR1 LNHDA, CDR2 SQIVND (reference sequence). V was clipped by 3 bases and J by 4 bases; unmatched bases: 6. CDR3 size: 15 residues. The chain's CDR3 is CASSIEQGPYNEQFF. DNA for the CDR3: TGTGCCAGTAGTATTGAACAGGGGCCTTACAATGAGCAGTTCTTC.

This clonotype occurred many times. The gene calls are TRBV28 and TRBJ2-2; possible D gene TRBD1, 5 bases. This CDR3 has 16 residues. The V gene's germline CDR1 is MDHEN and CDR2 SYDVKM. V was cut by 2 bases and J by 2 bases, with 12 bases left in between. In DNA, the CDR3 is TGTGCCAGCAGTTTAAGGGGCAACGTCAACACCGGGGAGCTGTTTTTT. Translation gives CASSLRGNVNTGELFF.

This chain connects TRBV14 to TRBJ2-3; D gene ambiguous. In germline, CDR1 is SGHDN, CDR2 FVKESK. The V end lost 0 bases, the J end lost 4 bases, and 11 bases lay between the germline ends. CDR3 length: 15 residues. DNA of the CDR3: TGTGCCAGCAGCCAAGACCGCGGATTCGCAGATACGCAGTATTTT. This encodes CASSQDRGFADTQYF.

This clonotype was observed a few times. The genes are TRBV13 and TRBJ2-2; a weak D match, TRBD2 (5 bases). The V gene lost 5 bases and the J gene lost 7 bases, with 14 bases spanning the gap. Looked up from germline, CDR1 is PRHDT and CDR2 is FYEKMQ (reference sequence). This CDR3 contains 14 residues. The CDR3 reads CASSPLTGSGELFF. CDR3 DNA sequence: TGTGCCAGCAGCCCACTTACGGGAAGCGGGGAGCTGTTTTTT.

This clonotype has only a few counts. This sequence joins TRBV19 and TRBJ2-3; D unresolved. This CDR3 comprises 12 residues. The ends were cut back, 7 bases at V and 6 bases at J, with 11 bases in the middle. Germline CDR1 LNHDA, CDR2 SQIVND (reference sequence). CDR3 in amino acids: CASTHSGDTQYF. CDR3 sequence (DNA): TGTGCCAGTACCCACTCCGGGGATACGCAGTATTTT.

This clonotype was recorded many times. The gene calls are TRBV12-3 or TRBV12-4 and TRBJ2-1, with TRBD2 identical over 8 bases. Losses at the gene ends were 6 bases for V and 1 base for J; bases not matched to a gene: 5. This CDR3 comprises 15 residues. The CDR3 nucleotides are TGTGCCAGCAGCTCGGGCGGGAGGTCCTACAATGAGCAGTTCTTC. This gives the protein CASSSGGRSYNEQFF.

This rearrangement joins TRBV4-1 to TRBJ1-5, with TRBD1 as a possible D gene (5 bases). V was cut by 1 base and J by 6 bases, with 10 bases left in between. The CDR3 runs 14 residues. Germline CDR1 is MGHRA and CDR2 is YSYEKL. The CDR3 region has the DNA TGCGCCAGCAGCCAAGCACGGGGGGGTCAGCCCCAGCATTTT. Translating it yields CASSQARGGQPQHF.

This clonotype occurred a few times. The chain is built from TRBV5-8 and TRBJ1-5; D not resolved. The germline gives CDR1 SGHTS, CDR2 YDEGEE. CDR3 length: 16 amino acids. Trimming shortened V by 0 bases and J by 2 bases, and 12 bases separated the two germline ends. This chain's CDR3 is CASSLEGRAGNQPQHF. CDR3 sequence (DNA): TGTGCCAGCAGCTTGGAAGGCCGCGCGGGCAATCAGCCCCAGCATTTT.

This clonotype was counted at least ten times. The chain recombines TRBV24-1 with TRBJ2-2, with TRBD2 matching over 9 bases. The CDR3 contains 17 residues. J gave up 1 base and V 0 bases, and 2 bases lay outside the gene matches. Germline loops: CDR1 KGHDR, CDR2 SFDVKD. The CDR3 region is CATSDLSLAGNTGELFF. For the CDR3, the DNA is TGTGCCACCAGTGATTTGTCACTAGCGGGGAACACCGGGGAGCTGTTTTTT.